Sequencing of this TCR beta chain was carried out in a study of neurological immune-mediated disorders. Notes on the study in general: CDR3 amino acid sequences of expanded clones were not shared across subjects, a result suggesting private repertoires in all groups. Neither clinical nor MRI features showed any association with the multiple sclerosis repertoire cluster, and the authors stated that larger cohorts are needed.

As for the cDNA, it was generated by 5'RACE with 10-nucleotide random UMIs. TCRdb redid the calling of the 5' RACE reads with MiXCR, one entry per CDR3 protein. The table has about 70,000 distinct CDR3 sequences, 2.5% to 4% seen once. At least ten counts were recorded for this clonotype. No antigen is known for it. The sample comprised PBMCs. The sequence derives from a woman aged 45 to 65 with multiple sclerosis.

The DNA of the CDR3 is TGCAGTGCTAGTTCGTCGGCAGATACGCAGTATTTT. Translated, it gives CSASSSADTQYF. The chain combines TRBV20-1 with TRBJ2-3; D not resolved. V was pared by 3 bases and J by 4 bases, with 8 bases between. Germline V gives CDR1 DFQATT, CDR2 SNEGSKA (reference sequence). This CDR3 region has 12 residues.